This T cell receptor (beta chain) was recorded in a study of control samples from healthy donors and cancer patients. This CDR3 contains 13 residues. V shed 5 bases and J shed 5 bases, with 10 bases lying between them. Data came from immunoSEQ multiplex PCR; TCRdb stores just in-frame clones and leaves some out. The sample comprises about 40,000 clones, about 94% of which are singletons, and around 4% rests with the top ten. The clonotype was recovered from a woman aged 45-59 years in good health. The chain uses TRBV12-3 or TRBV12-4 and TRBJ1-5; D is perhaps TRBD1 (5 bases). The source material was blood. The CDR3 protein is CASSDGQYQPQHF. CDR3 DNA: TGTGCCAGCAGTGATGGACAATATCAGCCCCAGCATTTT.